A single TCR beta chain is shown here with its context. Its antigen is not known. The treatment here: oral pan-JAK inhibitor, 5-10 mg twice daily. Lesional scalp tissue (obtained by punch biopsy) and peripheral blood were collected from alopecia areata patients. From germline, CDR1 is SGHVS and CDR2 FQNEAQ. The V segment lost 5 bases and the J segment 7 bases; nucleotides outside the gene matches: 20. CDR3 length equals 18 residues. This sample is drawn from a study of CD8+ T cells in alopecia areata. The wider study: A regimen of oral tofacitinib, 5 to 10 mg twice daily, was given to treated patients.

Following extraction, RNA underwent reverse transcription to cDNA, which served as the sequencing template. Only in-frame clones appear in the TCRdb table, and some are missing; sequencing was by immunoSEQ multiplex PCR. The profile shows 130,000 to 150,000 clones, roughly 82% of them singletons. Overall study results and limits: The study found that many expanded lesional clones persisted in scalp and blood during tofacitinib. Normal skin's resident alphabeta T cells are also sequenced in scalp samples.

The chain carries TRBV7-8 and TRBJ2-5; 9 bases are shared with TRBD1. This specimen was CD8+ T cells sorted from blood, taken at week 4, from a patient treated with tofacitinib. The receptor was isolated from a human donor with alopecia areata. CDR3 in DNA: TGTGCCAGCAGCGGGGGGGGTATACCGGGACAGGGAGCCAGGACCCAGTACTTC. Translated, it gives CASSGGGIPGQGARTQYF.